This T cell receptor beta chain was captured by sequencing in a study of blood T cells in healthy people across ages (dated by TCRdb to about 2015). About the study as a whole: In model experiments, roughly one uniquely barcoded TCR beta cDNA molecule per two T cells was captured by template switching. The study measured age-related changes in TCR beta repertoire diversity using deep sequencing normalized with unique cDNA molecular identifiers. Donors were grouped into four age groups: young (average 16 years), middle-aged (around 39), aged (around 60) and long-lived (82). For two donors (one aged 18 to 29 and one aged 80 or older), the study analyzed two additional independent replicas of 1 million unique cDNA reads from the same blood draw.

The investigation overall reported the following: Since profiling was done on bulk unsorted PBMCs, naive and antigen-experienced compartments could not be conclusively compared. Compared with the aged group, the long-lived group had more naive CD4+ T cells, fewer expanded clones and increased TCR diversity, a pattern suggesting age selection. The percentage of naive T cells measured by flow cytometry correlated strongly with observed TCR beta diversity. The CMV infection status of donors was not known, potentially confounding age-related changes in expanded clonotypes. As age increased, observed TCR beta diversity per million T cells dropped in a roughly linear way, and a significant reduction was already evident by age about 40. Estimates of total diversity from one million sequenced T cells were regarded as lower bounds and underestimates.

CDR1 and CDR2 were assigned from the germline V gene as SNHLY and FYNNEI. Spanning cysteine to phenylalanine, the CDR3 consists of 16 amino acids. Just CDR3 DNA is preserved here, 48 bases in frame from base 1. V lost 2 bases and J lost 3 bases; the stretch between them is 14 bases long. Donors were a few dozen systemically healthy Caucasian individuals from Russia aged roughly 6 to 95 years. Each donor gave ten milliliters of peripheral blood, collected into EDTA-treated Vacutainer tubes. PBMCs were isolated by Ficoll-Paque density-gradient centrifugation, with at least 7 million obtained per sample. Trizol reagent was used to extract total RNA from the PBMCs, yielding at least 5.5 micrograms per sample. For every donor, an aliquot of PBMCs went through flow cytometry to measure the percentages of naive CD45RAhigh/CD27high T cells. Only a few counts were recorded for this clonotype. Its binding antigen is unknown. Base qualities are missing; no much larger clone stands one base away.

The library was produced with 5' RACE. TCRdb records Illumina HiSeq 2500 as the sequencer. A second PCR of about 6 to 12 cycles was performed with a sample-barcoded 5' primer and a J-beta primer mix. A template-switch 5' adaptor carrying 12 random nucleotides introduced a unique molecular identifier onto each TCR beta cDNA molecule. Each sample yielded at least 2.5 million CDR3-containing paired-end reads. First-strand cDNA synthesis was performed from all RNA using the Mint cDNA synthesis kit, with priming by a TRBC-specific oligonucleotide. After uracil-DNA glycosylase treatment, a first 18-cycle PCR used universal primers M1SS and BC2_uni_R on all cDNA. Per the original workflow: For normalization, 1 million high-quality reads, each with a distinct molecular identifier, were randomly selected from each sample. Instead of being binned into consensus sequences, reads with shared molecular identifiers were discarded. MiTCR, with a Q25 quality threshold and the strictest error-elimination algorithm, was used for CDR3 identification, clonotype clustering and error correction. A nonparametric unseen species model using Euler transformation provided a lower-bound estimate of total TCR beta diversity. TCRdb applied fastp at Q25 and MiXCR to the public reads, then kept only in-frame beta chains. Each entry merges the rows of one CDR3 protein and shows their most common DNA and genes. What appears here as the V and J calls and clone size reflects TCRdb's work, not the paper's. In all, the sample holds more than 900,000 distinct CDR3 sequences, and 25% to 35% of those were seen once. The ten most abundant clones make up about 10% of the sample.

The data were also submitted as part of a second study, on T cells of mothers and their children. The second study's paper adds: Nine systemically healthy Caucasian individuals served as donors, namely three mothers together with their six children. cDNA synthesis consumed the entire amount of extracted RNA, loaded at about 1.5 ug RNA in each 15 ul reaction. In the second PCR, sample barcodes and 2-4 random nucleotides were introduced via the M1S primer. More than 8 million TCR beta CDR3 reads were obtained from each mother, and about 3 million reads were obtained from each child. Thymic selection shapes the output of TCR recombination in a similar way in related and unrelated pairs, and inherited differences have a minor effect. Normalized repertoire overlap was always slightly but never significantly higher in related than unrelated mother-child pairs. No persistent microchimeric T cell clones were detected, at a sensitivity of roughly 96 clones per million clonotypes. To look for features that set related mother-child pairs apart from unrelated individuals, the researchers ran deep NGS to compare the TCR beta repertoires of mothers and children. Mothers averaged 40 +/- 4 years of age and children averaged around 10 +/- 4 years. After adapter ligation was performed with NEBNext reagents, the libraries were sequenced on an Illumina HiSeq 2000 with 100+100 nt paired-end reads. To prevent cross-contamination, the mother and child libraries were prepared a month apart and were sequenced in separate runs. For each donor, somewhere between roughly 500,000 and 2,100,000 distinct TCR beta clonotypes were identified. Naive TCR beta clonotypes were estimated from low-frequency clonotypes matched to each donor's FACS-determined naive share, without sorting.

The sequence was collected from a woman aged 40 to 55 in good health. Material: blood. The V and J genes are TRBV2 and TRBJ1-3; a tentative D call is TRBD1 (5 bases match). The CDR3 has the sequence CASSEMRGQSGNTIYF. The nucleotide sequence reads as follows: TGTGCCAGCAGTGAAATGAGGGGCCAAAGTGGAAACACCATATATTTT.